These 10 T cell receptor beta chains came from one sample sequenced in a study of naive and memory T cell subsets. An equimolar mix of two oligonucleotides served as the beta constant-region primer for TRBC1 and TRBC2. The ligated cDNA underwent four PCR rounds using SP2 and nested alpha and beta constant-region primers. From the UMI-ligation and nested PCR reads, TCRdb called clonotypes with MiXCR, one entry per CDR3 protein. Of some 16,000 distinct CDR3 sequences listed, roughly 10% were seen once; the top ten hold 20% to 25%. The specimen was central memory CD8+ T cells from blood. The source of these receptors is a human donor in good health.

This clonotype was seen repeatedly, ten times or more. The CDR3 DNA is TGTGCCAGTCAAGGCCCCGGGGAAGGAGAGACCCAGTACTTC. Protein sequence: CASQGPGEGETQYF. The V and J genes are TRBV28 and TRBJ2-5, with D perhaps TRBD2 (5 bases). The CDR3 totals 14 residues. Germline loops: CDR1 MDHEN, CDR2 SYDVKM. Trimming left V 9 bases short and J 4 bases short, with 18 bases between.

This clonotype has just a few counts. CDR3 DNA: TGTGCCAGTAGTAGTCGTTGGATGAACACTGAAGCTTTCTTT. This translates into CASSSRWMNTEAFF. The rearrangement links TRBV19 to TRBJ1-1, with D uncertain. Germline CDR1 is LNHDA and CDR2 is SQIVND (reference sequence). The germline V and J ends were trimmed by 4 bases and 0 bases, with 9 bases remaining between them. The CDR3 is 14 residues long.

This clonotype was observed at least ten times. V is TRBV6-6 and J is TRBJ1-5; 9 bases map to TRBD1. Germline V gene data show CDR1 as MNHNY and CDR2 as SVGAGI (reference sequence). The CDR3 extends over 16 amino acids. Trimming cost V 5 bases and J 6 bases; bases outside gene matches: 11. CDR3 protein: CASSLDGTGSGQPQHF. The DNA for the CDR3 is TGTGCCAGCAGTCTGGACGGGACAGGGAGCGGTCAGCCCCAGCATTTT.

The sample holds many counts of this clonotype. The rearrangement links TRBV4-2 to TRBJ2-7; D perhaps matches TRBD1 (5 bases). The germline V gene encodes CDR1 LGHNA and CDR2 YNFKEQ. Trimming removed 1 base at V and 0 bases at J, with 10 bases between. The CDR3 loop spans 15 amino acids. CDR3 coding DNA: TGTGCCAGCAGCCAAGTTCGAGACAGCTCCTACGAGCAGTACTTC. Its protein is CASSQVRDSSYEQYF.

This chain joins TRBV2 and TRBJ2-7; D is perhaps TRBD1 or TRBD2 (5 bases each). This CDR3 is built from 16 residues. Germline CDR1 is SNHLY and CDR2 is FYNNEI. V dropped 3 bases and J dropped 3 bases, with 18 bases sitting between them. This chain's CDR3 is CASSDPGDPKSYEQYF. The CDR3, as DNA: TGTGCCAGCAGTGACCCCGGGGACCCGAAGAGCTACGAGCAGTACTTC.

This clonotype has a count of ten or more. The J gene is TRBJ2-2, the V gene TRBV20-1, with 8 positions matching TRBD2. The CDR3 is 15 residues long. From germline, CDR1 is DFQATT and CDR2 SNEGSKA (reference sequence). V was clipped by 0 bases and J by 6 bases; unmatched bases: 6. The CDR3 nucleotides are TGCAGTGCTAGAGAAGCGGCGGGAGGCGCCGGGGAGCTGTTTTTT. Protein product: CSAREAAGGAGELFF.

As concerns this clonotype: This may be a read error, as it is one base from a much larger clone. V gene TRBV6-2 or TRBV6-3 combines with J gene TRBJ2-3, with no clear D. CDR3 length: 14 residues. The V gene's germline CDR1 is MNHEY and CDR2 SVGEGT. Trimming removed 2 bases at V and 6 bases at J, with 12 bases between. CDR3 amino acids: CASSYDPEGDTQYF. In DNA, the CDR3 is TGTGCCAGCAGTTACGACCCTGAAGGGGATACGCAGTATTTT.

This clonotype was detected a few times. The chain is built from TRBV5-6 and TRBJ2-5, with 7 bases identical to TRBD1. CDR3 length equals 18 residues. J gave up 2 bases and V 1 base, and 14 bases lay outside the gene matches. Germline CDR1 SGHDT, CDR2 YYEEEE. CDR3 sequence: CASSLLIGTAKLQETQYF. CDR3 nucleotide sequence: TGTGCCAGCAGCTTGTTAATTGGGACAGCCAAATTACAAGAGACCCAGTACTTC.

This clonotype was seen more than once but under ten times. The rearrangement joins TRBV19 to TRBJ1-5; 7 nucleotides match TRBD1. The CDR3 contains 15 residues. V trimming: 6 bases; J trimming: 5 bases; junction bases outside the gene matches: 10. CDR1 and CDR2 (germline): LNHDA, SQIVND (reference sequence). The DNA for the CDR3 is TGTGCCAGTAGCCAAACAGGGGATGGCTATCAGCCCCAGCATTTT. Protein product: CASSQTGDGYQPQHF.

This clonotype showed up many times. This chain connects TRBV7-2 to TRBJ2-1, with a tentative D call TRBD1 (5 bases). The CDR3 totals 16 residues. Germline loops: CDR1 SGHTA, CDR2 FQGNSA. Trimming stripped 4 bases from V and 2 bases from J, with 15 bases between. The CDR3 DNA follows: TGTGCCAGCAGCTCCGTTTGGGGCCGTCCCTACAATGAGCAGTTCTTC. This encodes CASSSVWGRPYNEQFF.